These 24 T cell receptor delta chains originate from one sample sequenced in a study of γδ T cells in repeated Plasmodium falciparum infection (dated by TCRdb to about 2021). For bulk TCR repertoire analysis, Vgamma9/Vdelta2+ and Vdelta2-negative gammadelta T cell populations were flow-sorted out of peripheral blood mononuclear cells. The method was multiplex PCR. Sequenced using an Illumina MiSeq. In TCRdb, clones were called once more from the public reads by CATT, and rows of identical DNA were later combined. This sample lists 75,000 to 100,000 delta-chain clones; more than 1.4% were detected once. The ten biggest clones cover 9% of the sample. Sequenced: gamma-delta T cells from blood. The receptors come from a pool of human donors (malaria-infected and uninfected, not separated).

This clone was detected only a few times. The translation of this DNA and the TCRdb protein of a much larger clone differ at residue 14, probably owing to a read error; the protein shown here is translated from the DNA. The V call is TRDV1, the J call TRDJ1; 10 nucleotides agree with TRDD3. The J gene was not available in TCRdb and was assigned here by matching the DNA to germline segments. The CDR3 covers 24 residues. CDR1 is TSWWSYY, CDR2 QGS, per germline. The V segment lost 1 base and the J segment 0 bases; nucleotides outside the gene matches: 26. CDR3 amino acids: CALGERSLLRVLNRGIRYTDKLIF. The CDR3 DNA is TGTGCTCTTGGGGAACGGTCCCTCCTTAGGGTACTTAACCGGGGGATACGGTACACCGATAAACTCATCTTT.

This clone was recorded a few times. This sequence is one base from a far larger clone and is likely a read error. The sample carries other DNA sequences with the same CDR3. The V gene call is TRDV2, and the J gene call is absent. The CDR3 totals 16 residues. CDR1 GEAIGNYY and CDR2 EKD come from the germline V gene. The CDR3 DNA sequence: TGTGCCTGTGACCAATGCCGCCCCTCCAAGCCCGATAAACTTATCTTT. This encodes CACDQCRPSKPDKLIF.

This clone has at least ten counts. The TCRdb record carries a much larger clone's protein, which differs from this DNA's translation at residue 13; a read error is the likely cause, and the protein listed here is the DNA translation. The genes are TRDV2 and TRDJ1; D not certain. The germline V gene encodes CDR1 GEAIGNYY and CDR2 EKD. This CDR3 is 17 amino acids long. CDR3 residues: CACDTVDKGTHTGKLIF. DNA of the CDR3: TGTGCCTGTGACACCGTCGATAAAGGTACACACACCGGTAAACTCATCTTT.

This clone was found a few times. A far bigger clonotype differs at one base, so this is likely a read error. Other nucleotide sequences from this sample produce the same CDR3. For the V gene the call is TRDV2; the J gene has no call; TRDD3, the D gene given by the table, was not confirmed from the DNA. This CDR3 is built from 15 residues. Germline values: CDR1 GEAIGNYY, CDR2 EKD. CDR3 DNA sequence: TGTGCCTGCAATTCCCTGGGGGATCCCACCGATAAGCTCATCTTT. The encoded protein is CACNSLGDPTDKLIF.

Details on this clone: The translation of this DNA and the TCRdb protein of a much larger clone differ at residue 3, probably owing to a read error; the protein shown here is translated from the DNA. This rearrangement joins TRDV1 to TRDJ3, with D possibly matching TRDD3 (6 bases). TCRdb gives no J gene; it was assigned here by matching the DNA to germline. There are 22 residues in the CDR3. The V gene's germline CDR1 is TSWWSYY and CDR2 QGS. The CDR3 DNA is TGTGCTCCTGGGGAACCTCACGAGTACTGGGCTATTCTCTCCTGGGACACCCGACAGATGTTTTTC. Translating it yields CAPGEPHEYWAILSWDTRQMFF.

The table lists this clone with many counts. The chain couples TRDV1 to TRDJ1, with D possibly called TRDD1 or TRDD3 (5 bases each). V was clipped by 2 bases and J by 3 bases, with 13 bases between them. Germline values: CDR1 TSWWSYY, CDR2 QGS. The CDR3 consists of 15 residues. The CDR3 sequence: CALGEKYARADKLIF. CDR3 nucleotides: TGTGCTCTTGGGGAAAAATACGCAAGGGCCGATAAACTCATCTTT.

Comments on this clone: A far larger clone is a single base away, which makes a read error likely. Other DNA sequences in this specimen translate into the identical CDR3. CDR3 in amino acids: CACDTVVYGGGRDSDKLIF. CDR3 nucleotides: TGTGCCTGTGACACCGTCGTCTATGGCGGGGGAAGGGATTCCGATAAACTCATCTTT. The rearrangement links TRDV2 to TRDJ1, with a weak D call TRDD3 (6 bases). Here the J gene was assigned by germline matching of the DNA, as TCRdb has none. This CDR3 is 19 amino acids long. Germline-derived CDR1 and CDR2 are GEAIGNYY and EKD. Between the trimmed V and J ends, which lost 0 bases and 3 bases, there was a span of 25 bases.

Comment on this clone: The protein in TCRdb stems from a much larger clone and differs at residue 19 from this DNA's translation, likely a read error; here the protein is translated from the DNA. The CDR3 region is CALGEKAFLHLVLLHTDKRIF. The CDR3 nucleotides read TGTGCTCTTGGGGAAAAGGCCTTCCTACACCTAGTACTCCTTCACACCGATAAACGCATCTTT. The rearrangement uses TRDV1 and TRDJ1, with 9 bases aligning to TRDD2. This CDR3 comprises 21 residues. Germline values: CDR1 TSWWSYY, CDR2 QGS.

In its sample, this clone was seen a few times. A read error is likely here: a far larger clone is one base away. The sample contains more than one DNA sequence encoding this CDR3. A V gene of TRDV1 was called, but no J gene was assigned; the table calls TRDD3, which could not be checked here. The V gene's germline CDR1 is TSWWSYY and CDR2 QGS. The CDR3 consists of 19 residues. This CDR3 is CALGEPLVLVRSYTDKHIF. Here the CDR3 DNA reads TGTGCCCTTGGGGAACCTCTGGTCTTGGTCCGTTCCTACACCGATAAACACATCTTT.

This chain uses TRDV1 with TRDJ1; D may be TRDD3 (5 bases). Assignment of the J gene here rests on matching the DNA to germline, because TCRdb gives none. The CDR3 is 20 amino acids. Trimming took 5 bases from V and 2 from J, leaving 30 bases between them. Germline CDR1 TSWWSYY, CDR2 QGS. CDR3 amino acids: CALGFRANDGEGWFTDKLIF. The CDR3 region has the DNA TGTGCTCTTGGGTTCCGGGCAAATGATGGTGAGGGATGGTTTACCGATAAACTCATCTTT.

A remark on this clone: One base separates it from a far larger clone, so it is likely a read error. In the same sample, other DNA sequences code for this CDR3. The J gene was not called, though the V gene is TRDV2. The germline V gene encodes CDR1 GEAIGNYY and CDR2 EKD. The CDR3 sequence is 14 residues long. CDR3 DNA sequence: TGTGCCTGTGACACCTTTTCCTTGACAGCACAACTCTTCTTC. Protein sequence: CACDTFSLTAQLFF.

Points on this clone: TCRdb pairs this DNA with a much larger clone's protein that differs at residue 17, likely a read error; the protein shown was translated from the DNA. This chain links TRDV1 with TRDJ1, with 10 bases that match TRDD3. The J gene was missing in TCRdb and was found by matching the end of the DNA to germline. Unmatched junction bases numbered 26, after V lost 0 bases and J lost 4 bases. Germline loops: CDR1 TSWWSYY, CDR2 QGS. The CDR3 sequence is 23 residues long. The CDR3 region has the DNA TGTGCTCTTGGGGAACTTGAGTACTGGGGGATCTATAAGGGTCCTCCTAGCGGCGATAAACTCATCTTT. Protein: CALGELEYWGIYKGPPSGDKLIF.

This clone has a count of ten or more. V and J are TRDV1 and TRDJ1; 13 bases fit TRDD3. CDR3 length: 24 residues. CDR1 TSWWSYY and CDR2 QGS come from the germline V gene. V lost 9 bases and J lost 1; bases outside the gene matches: 32. CDR3 sequence reads: CALGSPSKRSVLGDTRASTDKLIF. CDR3 nucleotide sequence: TGTGCTCTCGGGTCCCCTTCCAAAAGGTCCGTACTGGGGGATACGAGGGCGAGCACCGATAAACTCATCTTT.

Details on this clone: It differs at one base from a far larger clone, so likely a read error. The same CDR3 can be traced to other DNA sequences in this sample. V gene TRDV1 was called; the J gene was not; the table's D gene call, TRDD3, was not cross checked with the DNA. CDR1 TSWWSYY and CDR2 QGS come from the germline V gene. CDR3 length equals 19 residues. The CDR3 DNA follows: TGTGCTCTTGGGGAGCCCTCGGCTGGGGGATACTCCTACACCGATAAACTCATCTTC. It codes for CALGEPSAGGYSYTDKLIF.

As to this clone: This DNA translates differently at residue 14 from the TCRdb protein, which is that of a much larger clone; a read error is likely, and the protein shown is the DNA's own translation. J is TRDJ1 and V is TRDV1, with D perhaps TRDD3 (5 bases). TCRdb does not report a J gene; here it was assigned by matching the DNA to germline references. The CDR3 runs 21 residues. Per the germline V gene, CDR1 is TSWWSYY and CDR2 is QGS. V was cut by 1 base and J by 0 bases, with 27 bases left in between. CDR3 in amino acids: CALGERPFFPLLLEDTDKLIF. CDR3 sequence (DNA): TGTGCTCTTGGGGAACGGCCCTTTTTCCCACTTTTACTGGAGGACACCGATAAACTCATCTTT.

This clone occurred many times. The sample contains more than one DNA sequence encoding this CDR3. The genes are TRDV2 and TRDJ1, with TRDD3 matching over 7 bases. This CDR3 is 15 amino acids long. Germline V gene sequence: CDR1 GEAIGNYY, CDR2 EKD. J was trimmed by 4 bases and V by 3 bases; bases with no gene match: 10. The CDR3 DNA sequence: TGTGCCTGTGACGGGTTGGGGGACCGAGACGATAAACTCATCTTT. This sequence encodes CACDGLGDRDDKLIF.

This clone was observed a few times. A far larger clone is a single base away, which makes a read error likely. The same CDR3 also results from other DNA sequences found in this sample. The chain couples TRDV1 to TRDJ1; 12 bases fit TRDD3. The CDR3 sequence is 21 residues long. Germline V lookup: CDR1 TSWWSYY, CDR2 QGS. The ends lost 9 bases at V and 6 bases at J; junction bases unmatched: 29. The CDR3 loop reads CALTLGGYRLHWGIPANKLIF. The CDR3 region has the DNA TGTGCTCTGACCCTTGGGGGGTACCGCTTGCACTGGGGGATACCTGCGAATAAACTCATCTTT.

This clone was observed at least ten times. The J gene has no call, while the V gene is TRDV1; the table's D gene call, TRDD3, was not cross checked with the DNA. The CDR3 totals 20 residues. Germline-derived CDR1 and CDR2 are TSWWSYY and QGS. CDR3: CALGDVAPFPHWGTTDKPIF. CDR3 coding DNA: TGTGCTCTTGGGGACGTAGCCCCATTCCCGCACTGGGGGACCACCGATAAACCCATCTTT.

In this sample, this clone turned up many times. The V gene is TRDV1, the J gene TRDJ1; 8 bases are a match to TRDD3. No J gene is reported in TCRdb; it was inferred here by comparing the DNA with germline. The germline gives CDR1 TSWWSYY, CDR2 QGS. This CDR3 is built from 26 residues. V lost 3 bases, J lost 0 bases, and 36 bases stayed unmatched. Here the CDR3 DNA reads TGTGCTCTTGGGGATCTCTCCCCCCCTTCCCATCTAGGGATGTACTGGGGATACAAGTACACCGATAAACTCATCTTT. This encodes CALGDLSPPSHLGMYWGYKYTDKLIF.

To note about this clone: The translation of this DNA and the TCRdb protein of a much larger clone differ at residue 9, probably owing to a read error; the protein shown here is translated from the DNA. The chain couples TRDV1 to TRDJ4; 13 bases are a match to TRDD3. Since TCRdb gives no J gene, matching the DNA to germline was used here to assign it. In germline, CDR1 is TSWWSYY, CDR2 QGS. This CDR3 region has 22 residues. J lost 0 bases, V lost 0 bases, and 19 bases had no gene match. CDR3 in DNA: TGTGCTCTTGGGGAACTAGCCAATCTCATTACTGGGGGATACGCCCCGGCCAGACCCCTGATCTTT. Amino acid sequence: CALGELANLITGGYAPARPLIF.

This clone was observed a handful of times. The protein in TCRdb stems from a much larger clone and differs at residue 6 from this DNA's translation, likely a read error; here the protein is translated from the DNA. The rearrangement links TRDV2 to TRDJ1; TRDD3 agrees at 11 bases. Matching the DNA to germline supplied the J gene, which TCRdb does not give. The germline CDR1 and CDR2 sequences are GEAIGNYY and EKD. The junction had 14 bases not matched to a gene; V was cut back by 0 bases and J by 0 bases. CDR3 size: 20 residues. This CDR3 is CACDTASGGYKAPYTDKLIF. The CDR3 DNA reads as TGTGCCTGTGACACCGCTTCTGGGGGATACAAAGCCCCGTACACCGATAAACTCATCTTT.

This clone was seen only a few times. TCRdb records a much larger clone's protein for this DNA, with a difference at residue 23 that likely arises from a read error; the protein given is the translation of the DNA. The chain employs TRDV1 and TRDJ1; 11 bases are a match to TRDD3. Germline V gene sequence: CDR1 TSWWSYY, CDR2 QGS. The CDR3 runs 24 residues. The DNA of the CDR3 is TGTGCTCTTGGGGAACTCTTCCTACAGGCCTTGTGGGGGATACGGCTTGATTCCACCGATAAACTCACCTTT. The encoded protein is CALGELFLQALWGIRLDSTDKLTF.

About this clone itself: The amino acid sequence in TCRdb belongs to a much larger clone and departs from this DNA's translation at residue 5, likely a sequencing read error; the sequence shown is translated from the DNA. CDR3 sequence reads: CALGPLNSLPLYWGIQKPYTDKLIF. CDR3 bases: TGTGCTCTTGGGCCCCTCAACAGCCTTCCCTTGTACTGGGGGATACAAAAACCGTACACCGATAAACTCATCTTT. V and J are TRDV1 and TRDJ1; 12 bases agree with TRDD3. The J gene, not given by TCRdb, was assigned here from a germline match of the nucleotide sequence. The CDR3 loop spans 25 amino acids. In germline, CDR1 is TSWWSYY, CDR2 QGS. V lost 5 bases to trimming and J lost 0 bases; unmatched junction nucleotides: 31.

This clone was counted a few times. The identical CDR3 is also encoded by other nucleotide sequences in the sample. This chain connects TRDV1 to TRDJ3; weak D call: TRDD3 (7 bases). The J gene is absent in TCRdb and was assigned here via DNA matching to germline. The V end was cut by 2 bases, the J end by 1 base, with 33 bases between. Germline V gene sequence: CDR1 TSWWSYY, CDR2 QGS. The CDR3 is 25 residues long. In DNA form, the CDR3 reads TGTGCTCTTGGGGAAGGCCTTCCCACGGCCTGGGGGGCCAAGGTTGGATCCTGGGACACCCGACAGATGTTTTTC. It specifies CALGEGLPTAWGAKVGSWDTRQMFF.